This T cell receptor beta chain was found in a study of cytomegalovirus exposure and HLA in healthy donors. Findings and caveats of the study: TCR beta sequences reportedly predicted most subjects' HLA-A and HLA-B alleles accurately. High sensitivity and specificity were reportedly achieved when the classifier diagnosed cytomegalovirus status.

The donors gave bone marrow, and they were healthy. Researchers ran the PCR with 60 Vbeta and 13 Jbeta primers. Authors' methods: Some 12 million shared chains were among the roughly 78 million unique TCR beta chains that a later analysis counted. The method was immunoSEQ multiplex PCR; TCRdb's version includes in-frame clones alone and lacks a portion of them. D and trimming come from the DNA, and the V and J calls and clone size come from that table. The profile shows 200,000 to 250,000 clones, 77% of them singletons. A word on this clone: Its specificity is unknown.

The CDR3 runs to 12 residues. Germline V lookup: CDR1 MNHNS, CDR2 SASEGT. V was clipped by 1 base and J by 3 bases, with 4 bases between them. J is TRBJ2-7 and V is TRBV6-1; D unclear. The TCR comes from a woman aged 55-70 years in good health and CMV-seropositive. Source material: PBMCs. The CDR3 here is CASSEGSYEQYF. DNA for the CDR3: TGTGCCAGCAGTGAAGGGAGCTACGAGCAGTACTTC.